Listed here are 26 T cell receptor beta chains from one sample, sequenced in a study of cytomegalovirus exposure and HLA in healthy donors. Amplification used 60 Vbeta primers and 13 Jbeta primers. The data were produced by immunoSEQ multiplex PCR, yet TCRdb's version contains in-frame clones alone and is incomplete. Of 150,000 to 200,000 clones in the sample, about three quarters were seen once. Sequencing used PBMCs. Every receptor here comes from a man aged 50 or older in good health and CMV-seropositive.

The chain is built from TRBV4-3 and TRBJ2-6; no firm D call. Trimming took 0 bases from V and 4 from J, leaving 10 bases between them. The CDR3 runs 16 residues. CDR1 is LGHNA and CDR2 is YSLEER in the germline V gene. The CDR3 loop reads CASSQDIGQGANVLTF. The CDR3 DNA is TGCGCCAGCAGCCAAGATATTGGGCAAGGGGCCAACGTCCTGACTTTC.

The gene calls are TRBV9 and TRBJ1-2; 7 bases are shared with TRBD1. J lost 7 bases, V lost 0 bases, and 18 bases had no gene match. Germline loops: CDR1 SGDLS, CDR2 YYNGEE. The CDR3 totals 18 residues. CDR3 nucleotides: TGTGCCAGCAGCGTAGCAGGGGGGAGAGGGGGCGCGAGTTCTGGCTACACCTTC. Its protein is CASSVAGGRGGASSGYTF.

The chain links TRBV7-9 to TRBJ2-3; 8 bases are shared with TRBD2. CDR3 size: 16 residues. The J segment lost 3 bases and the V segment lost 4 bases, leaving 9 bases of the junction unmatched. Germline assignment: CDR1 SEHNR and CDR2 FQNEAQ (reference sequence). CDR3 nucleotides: TGTGCCAGCAGCTACTACGCGGGGGGTGAGACAGATACGCAGTATTTT. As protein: CASSYYAGGETDTQYF.

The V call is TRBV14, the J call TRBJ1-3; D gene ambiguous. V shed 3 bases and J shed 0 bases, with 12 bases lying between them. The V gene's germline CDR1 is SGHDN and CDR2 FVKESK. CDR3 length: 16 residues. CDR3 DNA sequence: TGTGCCAGCAGCCATGGCTTGTCAAGCTCTGGAAACACCATATATTTT. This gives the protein CASSHGLSSSGNTIYF.

As DNA, the CDR3 is TGTGCCAGTAGAATCACGGGTAGCAATCAGCCCCAGCATTTT. It codes for CASRITGSNQPQHF. The chain employs TRBV19 and TRBJ1-5; D call uncertain. Germline CDR1 and CDR2: LNHDA and SQIVND (reference sequence). V lost 6 bases and J lost 0, with 9 bases in between. CDR3 length equals 14 residues. Variable domain in full (rest from reference TRBV19 and TRBJ1-5): DGGITQSPKYLFRKEGQNVTLSCEQNLNHDAMYWYRQDPGQGLRLIYYSQIVNDFQKGDIAEGYSVSREKKESFPLTVTSAQKNPTAFYLCASRITGSNQPQHFGDGTRLSIL.

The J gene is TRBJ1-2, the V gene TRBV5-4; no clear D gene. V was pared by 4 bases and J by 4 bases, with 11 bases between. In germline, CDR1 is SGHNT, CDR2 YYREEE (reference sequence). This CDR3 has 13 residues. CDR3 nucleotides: TGTGCCAGCAGCCTGTCCGAGAGCTATGGCTACACCTTC. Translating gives CASSLSESYGYTF.

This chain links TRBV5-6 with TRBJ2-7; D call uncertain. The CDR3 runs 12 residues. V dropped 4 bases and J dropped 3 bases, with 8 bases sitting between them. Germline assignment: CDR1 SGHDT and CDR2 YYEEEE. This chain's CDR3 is CASSRLNYEQYV. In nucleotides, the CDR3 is TGTGCCAGCAGCCGACTGAACTACGAGCAGTACGTC.

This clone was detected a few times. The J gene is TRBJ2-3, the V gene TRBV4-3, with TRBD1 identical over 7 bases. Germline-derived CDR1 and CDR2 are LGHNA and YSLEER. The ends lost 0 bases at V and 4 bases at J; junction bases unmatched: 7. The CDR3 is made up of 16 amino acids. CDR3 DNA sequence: TGCGCCAGCAGCCAAGAGGCCAGGGGGTCGGCAGATACGCAGTATTTT. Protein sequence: CASSQEARGSADTQYF.

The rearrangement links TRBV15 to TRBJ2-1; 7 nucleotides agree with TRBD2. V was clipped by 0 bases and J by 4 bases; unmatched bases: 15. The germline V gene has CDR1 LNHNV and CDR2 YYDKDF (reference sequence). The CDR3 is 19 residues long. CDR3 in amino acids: CATSRDPRVAGVSYNEQFF. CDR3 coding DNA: TGTGCCACCAGCAGAGATCCTCGGGTTGCGGGGGTTAGTTACAATGAGCAGTTCTTC.

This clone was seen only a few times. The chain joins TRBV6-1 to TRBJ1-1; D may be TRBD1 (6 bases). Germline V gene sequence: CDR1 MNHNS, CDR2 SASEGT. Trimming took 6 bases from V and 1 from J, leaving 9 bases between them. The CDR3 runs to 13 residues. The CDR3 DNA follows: TGTGCCAGCAGCCGGACAGAGAACACTGAAGCTTTCTTT. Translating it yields CASSRTENTEAFF.

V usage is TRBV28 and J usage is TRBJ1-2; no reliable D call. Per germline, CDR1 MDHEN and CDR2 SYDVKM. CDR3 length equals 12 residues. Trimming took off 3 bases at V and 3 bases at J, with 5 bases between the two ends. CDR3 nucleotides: TGTGCCAGCAGTTTGTCTTACTATGGCTACACCTTC. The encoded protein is CASSLSYYGYTF.

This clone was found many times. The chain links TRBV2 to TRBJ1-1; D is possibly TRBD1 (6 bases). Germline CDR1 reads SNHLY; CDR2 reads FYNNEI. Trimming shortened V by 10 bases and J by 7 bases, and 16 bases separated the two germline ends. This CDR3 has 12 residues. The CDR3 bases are TGTGCCACAGACGGGGGGCGCGGTGAAGCTTTCTTT. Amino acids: CATDGGRGEAFF.

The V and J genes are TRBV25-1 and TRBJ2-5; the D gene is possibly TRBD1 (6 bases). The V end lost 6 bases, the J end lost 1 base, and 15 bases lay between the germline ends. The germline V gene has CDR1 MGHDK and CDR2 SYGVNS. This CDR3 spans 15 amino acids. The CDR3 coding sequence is TGTGCCAGCAGCCCGAGGGGGAGCCTCCAAGAGACCCAGTACTTC. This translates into CASSPRGSLQETQYF.

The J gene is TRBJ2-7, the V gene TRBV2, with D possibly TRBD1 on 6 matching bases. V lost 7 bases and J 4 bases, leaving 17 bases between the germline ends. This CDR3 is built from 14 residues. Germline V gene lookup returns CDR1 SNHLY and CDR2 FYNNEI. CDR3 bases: TGTGCCAGCACCTCAGTCCAAACAGGGTACGAGCAGTACTTC. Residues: CASTSVQTGYEQYF. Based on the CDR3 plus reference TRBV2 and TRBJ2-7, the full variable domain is EPEVTQTPSHQVTQMGQEVILRCVPISNHLYFYWYRQILGQKVEFLVSFYNNEISEKSEIFDDQFSVERPDGSNFTLKIRSTKLEDSAMYFCASTSVQTGYEQYFGPGTRLTVT.

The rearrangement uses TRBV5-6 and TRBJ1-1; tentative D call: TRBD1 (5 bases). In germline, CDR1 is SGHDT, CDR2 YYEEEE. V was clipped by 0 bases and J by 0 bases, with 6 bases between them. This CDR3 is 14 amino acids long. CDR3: CASSLGQMNTEAFF. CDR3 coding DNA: TGTGCCAGCAGCTTGGGACAGATGAACACTGAAGCTTTCTTT.

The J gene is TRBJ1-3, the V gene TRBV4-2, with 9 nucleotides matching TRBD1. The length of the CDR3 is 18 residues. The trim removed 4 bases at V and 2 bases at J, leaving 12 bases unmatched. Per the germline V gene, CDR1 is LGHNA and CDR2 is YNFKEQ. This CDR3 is CASSLKRDREGPGNTIYF. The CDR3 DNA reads TGTGCCAGCAGCCTAAAGCGGGACAGGGAAGGACCTGGAAACACCATATATTTT.

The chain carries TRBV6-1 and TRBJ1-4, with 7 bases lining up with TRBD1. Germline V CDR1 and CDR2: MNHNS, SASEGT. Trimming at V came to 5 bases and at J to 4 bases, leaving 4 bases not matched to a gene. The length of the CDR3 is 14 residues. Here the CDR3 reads CASSSGQSNEKLFF. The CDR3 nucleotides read TGTGCCAGCAGTTCGGGACAGAGTAATGAAAAACTGTTTTTT.

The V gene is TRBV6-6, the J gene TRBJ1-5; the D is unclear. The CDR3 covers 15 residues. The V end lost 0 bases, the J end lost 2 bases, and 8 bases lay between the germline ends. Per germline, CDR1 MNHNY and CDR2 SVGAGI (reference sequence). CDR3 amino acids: CASSYSVGGNQPQHF. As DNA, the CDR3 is TGTGCCAGCAGTTACTCGGTGGGAGGCAATCAGCCCCAGCATTTT.

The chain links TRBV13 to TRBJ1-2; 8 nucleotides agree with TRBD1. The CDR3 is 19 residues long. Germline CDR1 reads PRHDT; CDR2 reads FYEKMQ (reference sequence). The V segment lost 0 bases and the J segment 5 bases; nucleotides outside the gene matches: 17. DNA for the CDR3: TGTGCCAGCAGCTTAGGCAGGGGGCGCCCGTTGGTCAATAGTTATGGCTACACCTTC. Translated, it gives CASSLGRGRPLVNSYGYTF.

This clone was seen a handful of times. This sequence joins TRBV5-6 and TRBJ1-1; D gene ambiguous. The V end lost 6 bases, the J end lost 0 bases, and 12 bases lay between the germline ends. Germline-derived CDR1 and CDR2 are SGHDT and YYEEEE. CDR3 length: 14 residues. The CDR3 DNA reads TGTGCCAGCAACCCGACATTCATGAACACTGAAGCTTTCTTT. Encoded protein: CASNPTFMNTEAFF.

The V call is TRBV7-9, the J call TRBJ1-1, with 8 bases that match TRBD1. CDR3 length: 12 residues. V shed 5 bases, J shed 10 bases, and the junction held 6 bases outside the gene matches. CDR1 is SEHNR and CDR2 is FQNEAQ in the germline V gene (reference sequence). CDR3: CASSMDRATAFF. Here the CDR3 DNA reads TGTGCCAGCAGCATGGACAGGGCAACAGCTTTCTTT.

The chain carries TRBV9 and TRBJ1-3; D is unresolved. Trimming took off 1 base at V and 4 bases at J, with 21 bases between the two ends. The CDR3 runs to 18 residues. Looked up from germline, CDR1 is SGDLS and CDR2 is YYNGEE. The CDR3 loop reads CASSVRGSGFSFGNTIYF. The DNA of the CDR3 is TGTGCCAGCAGCGTACGAGGGTCGGGGTTTTCTTTCGGAAACACCATATATTTT.

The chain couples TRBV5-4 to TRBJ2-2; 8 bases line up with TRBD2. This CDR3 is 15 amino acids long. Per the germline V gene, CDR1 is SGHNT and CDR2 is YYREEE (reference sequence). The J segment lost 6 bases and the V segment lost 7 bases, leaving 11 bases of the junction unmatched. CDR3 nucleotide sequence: TGTGCCAGCCGTACCGGGGGGGCCGGGGCCGGGGAGCTGTTTTTT. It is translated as CASRTGGAGAGELFF.

CDR3 region: CASSLGSGSGNEQFF. CDR3 nucleotide sequence: TGTGCCAGCAGCCTCGGGAGCGGATCGGGGAATGAGCAGTTCTTC. V usage is TRBV9 and J usage is TRBJ2-1, with TRBD2 as a possible D gene (6 bases). V was shortened by 4 bases and J by 7 bases, with 18 bases between the two germline ends. Germline CDR1 SGDLS, CDR2 YYNGEE. The CDR3 is 15 residues long.

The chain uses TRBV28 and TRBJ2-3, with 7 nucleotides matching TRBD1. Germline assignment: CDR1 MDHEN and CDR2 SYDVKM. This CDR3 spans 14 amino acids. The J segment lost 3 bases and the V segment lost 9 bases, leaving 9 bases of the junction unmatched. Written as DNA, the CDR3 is TGTGCCAGTGAACCCAGGGGGTGGACAGATACGCAGTATTTT. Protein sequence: CASEPRGWTDTQYF.

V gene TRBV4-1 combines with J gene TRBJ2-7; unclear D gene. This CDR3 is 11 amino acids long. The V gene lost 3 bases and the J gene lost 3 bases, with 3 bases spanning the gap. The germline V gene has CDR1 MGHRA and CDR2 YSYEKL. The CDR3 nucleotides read TGCGCCAGCAGCCACCTCTACGAGCAGTACTTC. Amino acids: CASSHLYEQYF.